Described below is a single T cell receptor beta chain sequence and its context. Antigen specificity is unknown. CD8+CD4-CCR7+CD45RA+ sorting gave the naive CD8 T cells. This sample was included in a study of molecular identifiers for immune sequencing clone quantification. Overall study findings and caveats: Clones above 20 RNA copies contained over 99% of effector molecules but under 1% of naive ones. Jurkat TCR RNA spiked in from one cell reportedly remained identifiable amid about a million naive cells.

The germline CDR1 and CDR2 sequences are MGHRA and YSYEKL. The CDR3 length is 13 residues. Trimming stripped 4 bases from V and 7 bases from J, with 11 bases between. MiXCR, run by TCRdb on the PCR reads, gives a single entry per CDR3 protein. The table includes 490,000 or so distinct CDR3 sequences, over 20% detected once. The clonotype was recovered from a human donor in good health. Some libraries in this study had Jurkat cell RNA spiked in. The sequenced material came from naive CD8+ T cells from blood, with Jurkat cell RNA spiked in. The subset was: FACS-sorted CD8+CD4-CCR7+CD45RA+ naive T cells. The chain recombines TRBV4-1 with TRBJ1-5; D remains ambiguous. The CDR3 coding sequence is TGCGCCAGCAGCCCGATACTGTCCCAGCCCCAGCATTTT. This encodes CASSPILSQPQHF.